One and the same sample provided the 12 T cell receptor beta chains below, sequenced in a study of blood T cell repertoires in COVID-19. Assay used: immunoSEQ multiplex PCR; TCRdb lists only in-frame clones, some missing. Of about 180,000 clones in the sample, around 90% were seen once. Material for sequencing was PBMCs or T cells enriched from blood (not recorded which). Source of these receptors: a woman younger than 35 who had recovered from COVID-19.

This chain links TRBV5-1 with TRBJ2-3, with 9 bases that match TRBD2. The germline gives CDR1 SGHRS, CDR2 YFSETQ. V gave up 3 bases and J gave up 2 bases; unmatched junction bases: 10. The CDR3 totals 17 residues. The CDR3 coding sequence is TGCGCCAGCAGCTGGGCGCGACTAGCGGAATTCACAGATACGCAGTATTTT. Translating gives CASSWARLAEFTDTQYF.

CDR3 DNA sequence: TGTGCCAGTATCGGGACAGCACTCTCTGGGGCCAACGTCCTGACTTTC. Protein product: CASIGTALSGANVLTF. This chain joins TRBV28 and TRBJ2-6, with 7 positions matching TRBD1. This CDR3 spans 16 amino acids. The germline CDR1 and CDR2 sequences are MDHEN and SYDVKM. The ends lost 9 bases at V and 0 bases at J; junction bases unmatched: 8.

V gene TRBV12-3 or TRBV12-4 combines with J gene TRBJ1-2; TRBD1 matches 8 bases. The ends lost 6 bases at V and 8 bases at J; junction bases unmatched: 8. This CDR3 spans 13 amino acids. The CDR3 DNA sequence: TGTGCCAGCAGGCCAGACAGGGGAGGGGGCTACACCTTC. Its translation is CASRPDRGGGYTF.

Only one count was recorded for this clone. This sequence joins TRBV7-8 and TRBJ1-5, with unresolved D. The CDR3 is 14 amino acids. V lost 5 bases and J lost 5, with 13 bases in between. Per germline, CDR1 SGHVS and CDR2 FQNEAQ. DNA for the CDR3: TGTGCCAGCAGCCCCGGGAACCAAGATCAGCCCCAGCATTTT. This sequence encodes CASSPGNQDQPQHF.

In this sample, this clone turned up once. The chain links TRBV28 to TRBJ1-2, with TRBD1 as a possible D gene (5 bases). Germline assignment: CDR1 MDHEN and CDR2 SYDVKM. Deletions cut 3 bases from V and 7 bases from J, with 12 bases between. CDR3 length: 13 residues. The CDR3 bases are TGTGCCAGCAGTTTCTCTGGGGGGACTGGCTACACCTTC. It yields the protein CASSFSGGTGYTF.

V usage is TRBV29-1 and J usage is TRBJ2-3; 8 nucleotides align to TRBD2. Trimming took 7 bases from V and 6 from J; bases not matched to a gene: 12. From germline, CDR1 is SQVTM and CDR2 ANQGSEA. This CDR3 has 14 amino acids. The CDR3, as DNA: TGCAGCGCCGGACTAGCTGCCTTAAGGGATACGCAGTATTTT. The encoded protein is CSAGLAALRDTQYF.

In its sample, this clone was seen once. The chain is built from TRBV12-3 or TRBV12-4 and TRBJ1-6; D is undetermined. The CDR3 contains 13 residues. The V gene lost 7 bases and the J gene lost 10 bases, with 14 bases spanning the gap. The CDR3 sequence: CASTPVGGSPLHF. The CDR3 DNA reads as TGTGCCAGCACTCCAGTGGGCGGGTCACCCCTCCACTTT.

The chain joins TRBV28 to TRBJ2-7; 11 nucleotides line up with TRBD2. Germline assignment: CDR1 MDHEN and CDR2 SYDVKM. The length of the CDR3 is 14 residues. Germline trimming cut 5 bases from V and 3 bases from J; bases unmatched to any gene: 3. CDR3 sequence reads: CASSLGLAVYEQYF. CDR3 coding DNA: TGTGCCAGCAGTCTGGGACTAGCGGTCTACGAGCAGTACTTC.

Concerning this clone itself: Its ends do not fully match the called genes, so a read error is possible. The rearrangement joins TRBV6-1 to TRBJ1-6; maybe TRBD1 (6 bases). Germline CDR1 MNHNS, CDR2 SASEGT. The CDR3 runs 15 residues. The CDR3, as DNA: TGTGCCAGCAGCGAAGAACAGGGTTGGGGTTCACCCCTCCACTTT. It codes for CASSEEQGWGSPLHF.

The chain is built from TRBV2 and TRBJ1-2, with D perhaps matching TRBD1 (6 bases). Per the germline V gene, CDR1 is SNHLY and CDR2 is FYNNEI. V shed 8 bases and J shed 2 bases, with 12 bases lying between them. This CDR3 spans 13 amino acids. CDR3 DNA: TGTGCCAGCTCAACAGGGCCCAACTATGGCTACACCTTC. Residues: CASSTGPNYGYTF.

The V call is TRBV2, the J call TRBJ2-1; tentatively, D is TRBD2 (5 bases). The germline CDR1 and CDR2 sequences are SNHLY and FYNNEI. Trimming stripped 7 bases from V and 3 bases from J, with 25 bases between. The CDR3 sequence is 18 residues long. The CDR3 sequence is CASKGSLGNVLGYNEQFF. In DNA form, the CDR3 reads TGTGCCAGCAAAGGGAGTCTGGGAAACGTACTAGGCTACAATGAGCAGTTCTTC. Variable domain in full (rest from reference TRBV2 and TRBJ2-1): EPEVTQTPSHQVTQMGQEVILRCVPISNHLYFYWYRQILGQKVEFLVSFYNNEISEKSEIFDDQFSVERPDGSNFTLKIRSTKLEDSAMYFCASKGSLGNVLGYNEQFFGPGTRLTVL.

The chain is built from TRBV19 and TRBJ1-5; 10 bases fit TRBD1. The V gene's germline CDR1 is LNHDA and CDR2 SQIVND (reference sequence). With V trimmed by 7 bases and J by 6 bases, 6 bases remained unmatched. The CDR3 is 14 amino acids. CDR3 sequence reads: CASTETGGGQPQHF. CDR3 bases: TGTGCCAGTACCGAGACAGGGGGCGGTCAGCCCCAGCATTTT.